This T cell receptor beta chain was sequenced in a study of T cells in Graves' hyperthyroidism and ophthalmopathy. Study details: The authors collected peripheral blood at initial diagnosis, before any treatment.

There are a few counts of this clonotype. Its antigen is not known. Overall study findings and caveats: For ophthalmopathy, model prediction preceded onset by a median roughly 5.9 months.

CDR3 size: 18 residues. CDR1 is SGHAT and CDR2 is FQNNGV in the germline V gene. The trim removed 1 base at V and 1 base at J, leaving 12 bases unmatched. The cohort's ophthalmopathy patients, a group with duration under 3 months, had a Clinical Activity Score of at least 3 and a NOSPECS grade of at least 4. Diagnosis relied on clinical symptoms, serum thyroxine and TRAb, thyroid ultrasound and orbital computed tomography. Amplification of TCR beta CDR3 regions used RNA as the template. Researchers ran a first-round RT-PCR on the TCR CDR3 using the HTBI primer set. Via MiXCR, TCRdb re-called the multiplex PCR reads, giving one row per CDR3 protein. The repertoire holds about 500,000 distinct CDR3 sequences, under 20% seen once, with around 17% in the top ten.

The rearrangement uses TRBV11-2 and TRBJ1-1, with 7 bases matching TRBD1. The sequencing sample was made of blood. This TCR derives from a woman aged 18-29 years with Graves' ophthalmopathy. The CDR3 DNA reads as TGTGCCAGCAGCTTAGTATTTGAACAGGGGATCGGGAACACTGAAGCTTTCTTT. Amino acid sequence: CASSLVFEQGIGNTEAFF.